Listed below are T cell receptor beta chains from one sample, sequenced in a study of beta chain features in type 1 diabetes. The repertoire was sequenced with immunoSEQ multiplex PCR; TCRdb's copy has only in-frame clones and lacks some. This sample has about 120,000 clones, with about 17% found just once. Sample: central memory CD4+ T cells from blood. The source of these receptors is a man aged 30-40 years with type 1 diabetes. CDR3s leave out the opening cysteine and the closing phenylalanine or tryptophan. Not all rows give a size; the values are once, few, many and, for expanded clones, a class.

ASSSSRNSPLH,TRBJ1-6,TRBV7-9,11,-
AWSGTGDDQPQH,TRBJ1-5,TRBV30,12,-
ASSPLGPGELF,TRBJ2-2,TRBV7-9,11,-
ASSPGTGGLEQY,TRBJ2-7,TRBV7-6,12,-
ASSFREFSGNTIY,TRBJ1-3,TRBV5-4,13,-
ASSPAGTANTGELF,TRBJ2-2,TRBV4-3,14,-
ASSFAGTGAYEQY,TRBJ2-7,TRBV11-3,13,-
ASSLAGAGANVLT,TRBJ2-6,TRBV7-2,13,-
ASSFLAGQETQY,TRBJ2-5,TRBV7-7,12,-
ASSSGRDGGQETQY,TRBJ2-5,TRBV5-8,14,-
ASSVAQGNQPQH,TRBJ1-5,TRBV9,12,once
ASSSPNQPQH,TRBJ1-5,TRBV7-9,10,-
ASSSTRADQPQH,TRBJ1-5,TRBV7-9,12,-
ASSLRQETQY,TRBJ2-5,TRBV13,10,few
ASSPGVSREQY,TRBJ2-7,TRBV7-2,11,many
ASSLSHRGQETQY,TRBJ2-5,TRBV27,13,-
ASSKGFYEQY,TRBJ2-7,TRBV5-4,10,-
ASSRRGLAGAQGQF,TRBJ2-1,TRBV5-6,14,-
SYLQGGYGYT,TRBJ1-2,TRBV29-1,10,few
ASSRIRGSTDTQY,TRBJ2-3,TRBV6-5,13,-
ASSPNTRITEAF,TRBJ1-1,TRBV18,12,few
ASSVPGTEAF,TRBJ1-1,TRBV6-6,10,many
ASGGLAGGRNEQF,TRBJ2-1,TRBV7-2,13,few
ASRLAGQETQY,TRBJ2-5,TRBV6-5,11,-
ASSSYVGVSEQY,TRBJ2-7,TRBV6-5,12,few
ASSSGHSRSSYNSPLH,TRBJ1-6,TRBV13,16,many
ASSESSSGGRLDTQY,TRBJ2-3,TRBV2,15,few
ASSYGGNEQY,TRBJ2-7,TRBV6-6,10,-
ASSLGNYNSPLH,TRBJ1-6,TRBV11-2,12,-
SVETGRLEAF,TRBJ1-1,TRBV29-1,10,many
ASSYSSQNQPQH,TRBJ1-5,TRBV6-5,12,-
ASSQDRRNQPQH,TRBJ1-5,TRBV4-3,12,few
ASSLRTIEGYT,TRBJ1-2,TRBV7-2,11,few
ASSLGWAADTQY,TRBJ2-3,TRBV11-2,12,few
ASSDTVAGALSYEQY,TRBJ2-7,TRBV2,15,medium-sized
ASSQEVGQGLAGNQPQH,TRBJ1-5,TRBV4-3,17,-
ASSLGGANTGELF,TRBJ2-2,TRBV28,13,few
ASSQFVAGYNEQF,TRBJ2-1,TRBV4-3,13,-
ASSAGYSYNEQF,TRBJ2-1,TRBV9,12,few
ASSVDHSSEKLF,TRBJ1-4,TRBV9,12,few
SVEVQGRGTEAF,TRBJ1-1,TRBV29-1,12,few
SVYNNEQY,TRBJ2-7,TRBV29-1,8,-
ASSSSGGTYEQY,TRBJ2-7,TRBV5-6,12,few